The 28 T cell receptor beta chains in this list originate from one sample, sequenced in a study of cytomegalovirus exposure and HLA in healthy donors. Here immunoSEQ multiplex PCR was the method, and the copy in TCRdb shows in-frame clones only, minus some. The sample consists of 150,000 to 200,000 clones, about four fifths of them appearing once. Sequences were obtained from PBMCs. These receptors came from a man younger than 35 in good health and CMV-seropositive.

This clone was detected a few times. This chain joins TRBV27 and TRBJ1-2; the match to TRBD1 covers 7 bases. The CDR3 runs to 12 residues. From germline, CDR1 is MNHEY and CDR2 SMNVEV (reference sequence). V dropped 6 bases and J dropped 4; count of bases not matched to a gene: 2. The CDR3 sequence: CASRDRIYGYTF. CDR3 DNA: TGTGCCAGCAGGGACAGGATCTATGGCTACACCTTC.

The rearrangement links TRBV27 to TRBJ2-1; D possibly corresponds to TRBD1 (6 bases). The CDR3 runs 14 residues. The V and J ends lost 3 bases and 7 bases respectively, with 13 bases between them. From germline, CDR1 is MNHEY and CDR2 SMNVEV (reference sequence). For the CDR3, the DNA is TGTGCCAGCAGTTTCCGTTACAGGGAAAATGAGCAGTTCTTC. This sequence encodes CASSFRYRENEQFF.

The DNA of the CDR3 is TGTGCCAGCAGATCTACCGGGTACATTCAGTACTTC. Protein product: CASRSTGYIQYF. The J gene is TRBJ2-4, the V gene TRBV6-5; D is ambiguous. The CDR3 length is 12 residues. Germline V gene lookup returns CDR1 MNHEY and CDR2 SVGAGI. Trimming cost V 6 bases and J 8 bases, with 11 bases left between them.

The chain recombines TRBV7-2 with TRBJ2-7, with no clear D. CDR1 SGHTA and CDR2 FQGNSA come from the germline V gene. Between the trimmed V and J ends, which lost 5 bases and 1 base, there was a span of 15 bases. The CDR3 loop spans 15 amino acids. CDR3 DNA: TGTGCCAGCAGCGCCCAAAGGCTCAGGTCCTACGAGCAGTACTTC. It is translated as CASSAQRLRSYEQYF.

Written as DNA, the CDR3 is TGTGCCAGCAGCCCCCTGGGGGGTAGGGAGACCCAGTACTTC. Residues: CASSPLGGRETQYF. The gene calls are TRBV11-2 and TRBJ2-5; TRBD2 might be the D (6 bases). V shed 5 bases and J shed 5 bases, with 15 bases lying between them. Germline values: CDR1 SGHAT, CDR2 FQNNGV. The CDR3 sequence is 14 residues long.

This clone came up once. The rearrangement joins TRBV15 to TRBJ2-7; D perhaps matches TRBD2 (5 bases). The CDR3 runs to 15 residues. The germline gives CDR1 LNHNV, CDR2 YYDKDF (reference sequence). V was trimmed by 4 bases and J by 2 bases, leaving 15 bases between them. This CDR3 reads CATSTGGSGAYEQYF. Here the CDR3 DNA reads TGTGCCACCAGCACTGGAGGAAGCGGAGCCTACGAGCAGTACTTC.

The genes are TRBV27 and TRBJ2-7; tentative D call: TRBD1 (6 bases). Germline V gene data show CDR1 as MNHEY and CDR2 as SMNVEV (reference sequence). The CDR3 is made up of 18 amino acids. The V gene lost 0 bases and the J gene lost 3 bases, with 21 bases spanning the gap. The CDR3 here is CASSLSAGTPGWGYEQYF. For the CDR3, the DNA is TGTGCCAGCAGTTTATCGGCCGGGACACCGGGATGGGGCTACGAGCAGTACTTC.

This clone came up a few times. Other DNA sequences within the sample encode an identical CDR3. The rearrangement joins TRBV9 to TRBJ2-2, with 9 bases that match TRBD2. The CDR3 runs 15 residues. Germline V gene data show CDR1 as SGDLS and CDR2 as YYNGEE. V lost 0 bases to trimming and J lost 5 bases; unmatched junction nucleotides: 2. In DNA form, the CDR3 reads TGTGCCAGCAGCGTAGGACTAGCGGATACCGGGGAGCTGTTTTTT. This codes for CASSVGLADTGELFF.

The chain couples TRBV29-1 to TRBJ2-7; 13 bases match TRBD2. In germline, CDR1 is SQVTM, CDR2 ANQGSEA. J gave up 6 bases and V 4 bases, and 6 bases lay outside the gene matches. The CDR3 is made up of 14 amino acids. CDR3 nucleotides: TGCAGCGTTGTCGGGACTAGCGGGAAAGGCGAGCAGTACTTC. It encodes CSVVGTSGKGEQYF.

The gene calls are TRBV20-1 and TRBJ2-3; D unresolved. Germline CDR1 DFQATT, CDR2 SNEGSKA (reference sequence). This CDR3 is 11 amino acids long. V was pared by 5 bases and J by 4 bases, with 7 bases between. The CDR3 loop reads CSACPADTQYF. In DNA form, the CDR3 reads TGCAGTGCTTGTCCGGCAGATACGCAGTATTTT.

This sequence joins TRBV5-1 and TRBJ1-1; D unclear. V lost 3 bases, J lost 8 bases, and 14 bases lay in between. CDR3 length: 13 amino acids. Per the germline V gene, CDR1 is SGHRS and CDR2 is YFSETQ. The CDR3 protein is CASSSATVTEAFF. As DNA, the CDR3 is TGCGCCAGCAGCTCGGCCACAGTTACCGAAGCTTTCTTT.

The CDR3 protein is CASSTTNQPQHF. In DNA, the CDR3 is TGTGCCAGCAGCACAACGAATCAGCCCCAGCATTTT. V is TRBV6-5 and J is TRBJ1-5; D remains unclear. Germline CDR1 MNHEY, CDR2 SVGAGI. The CDR3 contains 12 residues. The V and J ends lost 6 bases and 4 bases respectively, with 7 bases between them.

V usage is TRBV9 and J usage is TRBJ2-1, with TRBD2 matching over 10 bases. Germline V gene lookup returns CDR1 SGDLS and CDR2 YYNGEE. The V and J ends lost 3 bases and 6 bases, in that order; junction bases with no gene match: 9. The CDR3 extends over 16 amino acids. CDR3 nucleotides: TGTGCCAGCAGCGCAAGGGGGCTAGCGGGAGTCAATGAGCAGTTCTTC. It is translated as CASSARGLAGVNEQFF.

This clone has only one observation. The chain combines TRBV27 with TRBJ1-1; D is perhaps TRBD1 (5 bases). Germline V CDR1 and CDR2: MNHEY, SMNVEV (reference sequence). CDR3 length equals 16 residues. V shed 2 bases and J shed 4 bases, with 17 bases lying between them. DNA of the CDR3: TGTGCCAGCAGTTTAGCCGTGATCGGGGGTCGCACTGAAGCTTTCTTT. Protein: CASSLAVIGGRTEAFF.

The chain combines TRBV7-2 with TRBJ2-2; D not resolved. CDR1 and CDR2 (germline): SGHTA, FQGNSA. The CDR3 sequence is 17 residues long. Trimming removed 2 bases from V and 1 base from J, with 14 bases in between. The DNA for the CDR3 is TGTGCCAGCAGCTTAACGGTCCGGGTGCGGAACACCGGGGAGCTGTTTTTT. This translates into CASSLTVRVRNTGELFF.

This clone showed up just a few times. This chain connects TRBV28 to TRBJ2-1, with 9 bases aligning to TRBD2. Per the germline V gene, CDR1 is MDHEN and CDR2 is SYDVKM. The V and J ends lost 5 bases and 8 bases, in that order; junction bases with no gene match: 16. The CDR3 extends over 17 amino acids. Here the CDR3 DNA reads TGTGCCAGCAGTAACAAACGTTGGCGGGAGGGGTTCCATGAGCAGTTCTTC. This sequence encodes CASSNKRWREGFHEQFF. Full variable domain (outside the CDR3, taken from reference TRBV28 and TRBJ2-1): DVKVTQSSRYLVKRTGEKVFLECVQDMDHENMFWYRQDPGLGLRLIYFSYDVKMKEKGDIPEGYSVSREKKERFSLILESASTNQTSMYLCASSNKRWREGFHEQFFGPGTRLTVL.

The genes are TRBV28 and TRBJ2-6, with unresolved D. The CDR3 is 17 residues long. Germline V gene sequence: CDR1 MDHEN, CDR2 SYDVKM. Trimming removed 5 bases from V and 0 bases from J, with 14 bases in between. The CDR3 bases are TGTGCCAGCAGTCCCTATAGCTCCTTCTCTGGGGCCAACGTCCTGACTTTC. This gives the protein CASSPYSSFSGANVLTF.

J is TRBJ2-4 and V is TRBV10-3; 10 bases line up with TRBD2. The length of the CDR3 is 13 residues. Germline loops: CDR1 ENHRY, CDR2 SYGVKD. V gave up 11 bases and J gave up 9 bases; unmatched junction bases: 10. The CDR3 DNA follows: TGTGCCTGCAGCGGGAGGGCCGACGGCATTCAGTACTTC. Translation: CACSGRADGIQYF.

The DNA of the CDR3 is TGTGCCAGCAGTGACAGGGCGGCGGAAAAACTGTTTTTT. Amino acid sequence: CASSDRAAEKLFF. The gene calls are TRBV25-1 and TRBJ1-4; a weak D match, TRBD1 (5 bases). The CDR3 length is 13 residues. In germline, CDR1 is MGHDK, CDR2 SYGVNS. V was clipped by 3 bases and J by 8 bases, with 10 bases between them. Full variable domain (remainder filled in from reference TRBV25-1 and TRBJ1-4): EADIYQTPRYLVIGTGKKITLECSQTMGHDKMYWYQQDPGMELHLIHYSYGVNSTEKGDLSSESTVSRIRTEHFPLTLESARPSHTSQYLCASSDRAAEKLFFGSGTQLSVL.

This chain connects TRBV29-1 to TRBJ1-2; D is unresolved. V was pared by 4 bases and J by 2 bases, with 8 bases between. The CDR3 sequence is 12 residues long. Germline values: CDR1 SQVTM, CDR2 ANQGSEA. The CDR3 region is CSVGQENYGYTF. CDR3 coding DNA: TGCAGCGTTGGCCAGGAAAACTATGGCTACACCTTC.

This clone has just one count. This chain joins TRBV18 and TRBJ2-5; D gene unclear. The CDR3 loop spans 15 amino acids. Germline V gene lookup returns CDR1 KGHSH and CDR2 LQKENI. Trimming removed 3 bases at V and 2 bases at J, with 13 bases between. CDR3: CASSPTRSPQETQYF. DNA for the CDR3: TGTGCCAGCTCACCTACACGCTCCCCACAAGAGACCCAGTACTTC.

The genes are TRBV7-9 and TRBJ2-5; TRBD1 aligns across 9 bases. From germline, CDR1 is SEHNR and CDR2 FQNEAQ (reference sequence). V shed 5 bases and J 3 bases; nucleotides not matched to a gene: 4. This CDR3 is 14 amino acids long. The CDR3 coding sequence is TGTGCCAGCAGCCCGCGGGACAGGGAAGAGACCCAGTACTTC. Its protein product is CASSPRDREETQYF.

The chain couples TRBV5-6 to TRBJ2-1; 9 nucleotides match TRBD2. In germline, CDR1 is SGHDT, CDR2 YYEEEE. Trimming took 4 bases from V and 0 from J; bases not matched to a gene: 5. The CDR3 covers 16 residues. The CDR3 region is CASSDLAGSSYNEQFF. The CDR3 nucleotides read TGTGCCAGCAGCGATCTAGCGGGGAGCTCCTACAATGAGCAGTTCTTC. Complete variable domain (other parts from reference TRBV5-6 and TRBJ2-1): DAGVTQSPTHLIKTRGQQVTLRCSPKSGHDTVSWYQQALGQGPQFIFQYYEEEERQRGNFPDRFSGHQFPNYSSELNVNALLLGDSALYLCASSDLAGSSYNEQFFGPGTRLTVL.

This chain links TRBV25-1 with TRBJ2-1; 10 bases are shared with TRBD1. The CDR3 extends over 16 amino acids. Germline values: CDR1 MGHDK, CDR2 SYGVNS. With 3 bases clipped from V and 4 bases from J, the junction kept 6 bases outside the gene matches. The CDR3, as DNA: TGTGCCAGCAGTGACTGGGGGGGACAGGGGTACAATGAGCAGTTCTTC. It specifies CASSDWGGQGYNEQFF.

CDR3 protein: CASSFSDFPGNEQFF. In nucleotides, the CDR3 is TGTGCCAGCAGCTTTAGCGACTTCCCGGGGAATGAGCAGTTCTTC. V usage is TRBV11-2 and J usage is TRBJ2-1; a weak D match, TRBD2 (5 bases). The CDR3 covers 15 residues. The V gene lost 3 bases and the J gene lost 7 bases, with 16 bases spanning the gap. Germline V gene data show CDR1 as SGHAT and CDR2 as FQNNGV.

The CDR3 coding sequence is TGTGCCAGCTCAACCCTCGCGGGAGAAATGATCGAGCAGTACTTC. It encodes CASSTLAGEMIEQYF. V gene TRBV6-1 combines with J gene TRBJ2-7; 7 bases align to TRBD2. The CDR3 length is 15 residues. Germline values: CDR1 MNHNS, CDR2 SASEGT. V was clipped by 8 bases and J by 6 bases; unmatched bases: 16.

This clone was seen a few times. The rearrangement links TRBV27 to TRBJ2-7, with 8 bases that match TRBD1. This CDR3 contains 12 residues. Germline CDR1 and CDR2: MNHEY and SMNVEV (reference sequence). The V segment lost 9 bases and the J segment 5 bases; nucleotides outside the gene matches: 6. The CDR3 DNA sequence: TGTGCCAGAAAGGGACAGGACCACGAGCAGTACTTC. It codes for CARKGQDHEQYF.

The V call is TRBV27, the J call TRBJ2-1; the D gene is possibly TRBD2 (5 bases). The CDR3 consists of 21 residues. Deletions cut 2 bases from V and 0 bases from J, with 26 bases between. CDR1 is MNHEY, CDR2 SMNVEV, per germline (reference sequence). The CDR3 reads CASSLESRGGARSSSYNEQFF. CDR3 nucleotides: TGTGCCAGCAGTTTAGAGTCCCGGGGTGGCGCGCGTTCCAGCTCCTACAATGAGCAGTTCTTC.